This record covers a single T cell receptor (beta chain). Its antigen is not identified. The sample belongs to a study of cytomegalovirus exposure and HLA in healthy donors. The primer mix had 60 Vbeta and 13 Jbeta primers. The protocol was immunoSEQ multiplex PCR, while the TCRdb copy is restricted to in-frame clones and leaves out a portion. The repertoire holds about 120,000 clones, with over 60% as singletons. The study's findings and limits: HLA alleles showed associations with 15,000 to 20,000 TCR beta sequences in a later analysis, at a 0.05 false discovery rate.

Trimming removed 1 base at V and 2 bases at J, with 13 bases between. There are 16 residues in the CDR3. Germline V lookup: CDR1 SGHDT, CDR2 YYEEEE. The rearrangement joins TRBV5-6 to TRBJ1-5; tentatively, D is TRBD1 (5 bases). This receptor was identified in a female donor in good health and CMV-seronegative. Source material: PBMCs. This chain's CDR3 is CASSLRGSLRNQPQHF. DNA of the CDR3: TGTGCCAGCAGCTTGCGGGGGAGTTTGCGCAATCAGCCCCAGCATTTT.